This entry lists 19 T cell receptor beta chains sequenced from one sample in a study of blood T cell repertoires in COVID-19. The table came from immunoSEQ multiplex PCR; TCRdb's copy has only in-frame clones and leaves some out. The data show 65,000 to 85,000 clones, roughly nine tenths seen once. The sequencing sample was made of peripheral blood. The receptor source for this set is a man aged 45-60 years with active COVID-19.

V gene TRBV19 combines with J gene TRBJ1-5; no clear D. CDR1 is LNHDA, CDR2 SQIVND, per germline (reference sequence). V lost 8 bases and J lost 1, with 9 bases in between. The CDR3 spans 13 residues. CDR3: CASRSRSNQPQHF. The CDR3 nucleotides are TGTGCCAGTCGGTCGAGGAGCAATCAGCCCCAGCATTTT. Variable domain in full (rest from reference TRBV19 and TRBJ1-5): DGGITQSPKYLFRKEGQNVTLSCEQNLNHDAMYWYRQDPGQGLRLIYYSQIVNDFQKGDIAEGYSVSREKKESFPLTVTSAQKNPTAFYLCASRSRSNQPQHFGDGTRLSIL.

The chain is built from TRBV10-3 and TRBJ1-2; D is possibly TRBD1 (6 bases). V was cut by 3 bases and J by 4 bases, with 9 bases left in between. In germline, CDR1 is ENHRY, CDR2 SYGVKD. This CDR3 is built from 13 residues. In DNA, the CDR3 is TGTGCCATCAGTGATCAGGGGAGCTATGGCTACACCTTC. This codes for CAISDQGSYGYTF.

This clone was counted a single time. V and J are TRBV7-8 and TRBJ1-4, with 8 bases aligning to TRBD1. After removal of 5 bases from V and 4 bases from J, the junction contained 6 bases not matched to a gene. Germline loops: CDR1 SGHVS, CDR2 FQNEAQ. The CDR3 covers 15 residues. The CDR3 region is CASSKLTGVNEKLFF. The CDR3 bases are TGTGCCAGCAGCAAATTGACAGGGGTTAATGAAAAACTGTTTTTT. Full variable domain (outside the CDR3, taken from reference TRBV7-8 and TRBJ1-4): GAGVSQSPRYKVAKRGQDVALRCDPISGHVSLFWYQQALGQGPEFLTYFQNEAQLDKSGLPSDRFFAERPEGSVSTLKIQRTQQEDSAVYLCASSKLTGVNEKLFFGSGTQLSVL.

The chain links TRBV19 to TRBJ2-5; 8 positions agree with TRBD1. CDR1 and CDR2 from the germline V gene are LNHDA and SQIVND (reference sequence). V lost 6 bases and J lost 2; bases outside the gene matches: 17. CDR3 length: 18 residues. In DNA form, the CDR3 reads TGTGCCAGTAGGAGTATCCATCGACAGGGGAGTTGGCAAGAGACCCAGTACTTC. Translation: CASRSIHRQGSWQETQYF.

On this clone itself: Within the sample, other DNA sequences also encode this same CDR3. The CDR3 nucleotides read TGTGCCAGCAGCAGCCGAGAGACCCAGTACTTC. Translation gives CASSSRETQYF. The chain joins TRBV14 to TRBJ2-5, with D unclear. The CDR3 loop spans 11 amino acids. The V end lost 5 bases, the J end lost 4 bases, and 5 bases lay between the germline ends. In germline, CDR1 is SGHDN, CDR2 FVKESK.

The chain has TRBV24-1 and TRBJ2-1; the match to TRBD1 covers 7 bases. The J segment lost 13 bases and the V segment lost 3 bases, leaving 5 bases of the junction unmatched. Germline assignment: CDR1 KGHDR and CDR2 SFDVKD. The CDR3 runs to 12 residues. In nucleotides, the CDR3 is TGTGCCACCAGTGATACAGGGGACGTTCAGTTCTTC. Translated, it gives CATSDTGDVQFF.

This clone was recorded once. The chain recombines TRBV7-6 with TRBJ2-1, with TRBD1 identical over 9 bases. The CDR3 loop spans 15 amino acids. Looked up from germline, CDR1 is SGHVS and CDR2 is FNYEAQ. V shed 2 bases, J shed 2 bases, and the junction held 1 base outside the gene matches. The CDR3 DNA reads TGTGCCAGCAGCTTACGACAGGGGGCCTACAATGAGCAGTTCTTC. Its translation: CASSLRQGAYNEQFF.

The J gene is TRBJ1-3, the V gene TRBV6-5, with D uncertain. The germline CDR1 and CDR2 sequences are MNHEY and SVGAGI. This CDR3 spans 14 amino acids. The CDR3 DNA sequence: TGTGCGAGCCTTACAAGTAACTCTGGAAACACCATATATTTT. This translates into CASLTSNSGNTIYF.

J is TRBJ2-1 and V is TRBV7-6; possibly TRBD1 for D (6 bases). Trimming shortened V by 1 base and J by 5 bases, and 15 bases separated the two germline ends. This CDR3 region has 16 residues. Germline V gene sequence: CDR1 SGHVS, CDR2 FNYEAQ. CDR3 amino acids: CASSLELRTVHNEQFF. The CDR3, as DNA: TGTGCCAGCAGCTTAGAGCTCCGGACAGTTCACAATGAGCAGTTCTTC.

The chain has TRBV30 and TRBJ2-1; D may be TRBD1 (6 bases). Trimming removed 5 bases from V and 3 bases from J, with 17 bases in between. Germline V gives CDR1 GTSNPN, CDR2 SVGIG (reference sequence). CDR3 length equals 15 residues. The CDR3 DNA is TGTGCCTGGGGGCCGTGGGGGCAAATCTACAATGAGCAGTTCTTC. It specifies CAWGPWGQIYNEQFF.

The J gene is TRBJ1-1, the V gene TRBV18; D uncertain. V was cut by 8 bases and J by 4 bases, with 14 bases left in between. CDR1 KGHSH and CDR2 LQKENI come from the germline V gene. The CDR3 is made up of 13 amino acids. As DNA, the CDR3 is TGTGCCAGCGGCGGGCCGGCGGGCACTGAAGCTTTCTTT. Encoded protein: CASGGPAGTEAFF.

This clone was found a few times. V and J are TRBV7-9 and TRBJ1-6, with D perhaps matching TRBD1 (6 bases). Germline V gene lookup returns CDR1 SEHNR and CDR2 FQNEAQ (reference sequence). This CDR3 is 16 amino acids long. The V and J ends lost 1 base and 5 bases respectively, with 12 bases between them. CDR3 DNA: TGTGCCAGCAGCTTAGAAAGGACAGAGAATAATTCACCCCTCCACTTT. It translates to CASSLERTENNSPLHF.

The gene calls are TRBV5-3 and TRBJ1-4; TRBD1 might be the D (6 bases). TRBV5-3 is an ORF, with its function uncertain. The V end was cut by 0 bases, the J end by 4 bases, with 13 bases between. The CDR3 extends over 16 amino acids. CDR3 sequence reads: CARSLAVGQSNEKLFF. CDR3 DNA: TGTGCCAGAAGCTTGGCCGTTGGACAGAGTAATGAAAAACTGTTTTTT.

The V call is TRBV14, the J call TRBJ2-1; D ambiguous. The CDR3 length is 14 residues. V lost 2 bases and J lost 0, with 5 bases in between. Per the germline V gene, CDR1 is SGHDN and CDR2 is FVKESK. The CDR3: CASSQLVSYNEQFF. CDR3 bases: TGTGCCAGCAGCCAATTAGTCTCCTACAATGAGCAGTTCTTC.

V usage is TRBV19 and J usage is TRBJ1-4; TRBD1 aligns across 7 bases. Germline V gives CDR1 LNHDA, CDR2 SQIVND (reference sequence). V shed 2 bases, J shed 6 bases, and the junction held 6 bases outside the gene matches. The CDR3 is 15 amino acids. The CDR3 nucleotides are TGTGCCAGTAGTATATACCGGGACAGTTATGAAAAACTGTTTTTT. This translates into CASSIYRDSYEKLFF. The full variable domain, its missing parts supplied by reference TRBV19 and TRBJ1-4, is DGGITQSPKYLFRKEGQNVTLSCEQNLNHDAMYWYRQDPGQGLRLIYYSQIVNDFQKGDIAEGYSVSREKKESFPLTVTSAQKNPTAFYLCASSIYRDSYEKLFFGSGTQLSVL.

The V gene is TRBV7-2, the J gene TRBJ2-3; 10 bases map to TRBD1. The length of the CDR3 is 15 residues. V was pared by 2 bases and J by 4 bases, with 3 bases of the junction left unmatched. Germline V lookup: CDR1 SGHTA, CDR2 FQGNSA. CDR3 DNA sequence: TGTGCCAGCAGCTTAAGACAGGGGGCCCCAGATACGCAGTATTTT. Its translation: CASSLRQGAPDTQYF.

The CDR3 DNA follows: TGTGCCAGCAGTTTAAGAGGCGACGAGCAGTACTTC. Amino acid sequence: CASSLRGDEQYF. This chain connects TRBV12-3 or TRBV12-4 to TRBJ2-7; D ambiguous. This CDR3 has 12 amino acids. Trimming took off 2 bases at V and 5 bases at J, with 7 bases between the two ends.

V gene TRBV7-8 combines with J gene TRBJ2-5, with TRBD2 matching over 11 bases. CDR1 is SGHVS and CDR2 is FQNEAQ in the germline V gene. The CDR3 is 16 amino acids. The trim removed 3 bases at V and 2 bases at J, leaving 5 bases unmatched. The DNA of the CDR3 is TGTGCCAGCAGCTTGACTAGCGGGGTACGACAAGAGACCCAGTACTTC. As protein: CASSLTSGVRQETQYF.

The CDR3 bases are TGTGCCAGCAGCCATGGAGCCGGTACGAGGCAGTACTTC. It codes for CASSHGAGTRQYF. This chain joins TRBV3-1 (or the pseudogene TRBV3-2) and TRBJ2-7; D remains ambiguous. Between the trimmed V and J ends, which lost 3 bases and 9 bases, there was a span of 15 bases. The germline gives CDR1 LGHDT, CDR2 YNNKEL (reference sequence). The CDR3 covers 13 residues.